This T cell receptor beta chain was identified in a study of T cell repertoires in cytomegalovirus infection (dated by TCRdb to the late 2010s). Regarding the study in general: Donor HLA type was relevant to the analysis, as public TCR beta signatures indicated carriage of CMV infection together with the matching HLA type. Study-level results and caveats: In both this cohort and an independent roughly 360-donor cohort, the cumulative frequency of public TCR beta family members distinguished carriers of CMV infection plus the relevant HLA type. The ex vivo response was dominated by HLA-C-restricted CMV-specific TCR beta clonotypes, which also provided the single most frequent clonotype in two of eight donors.

This clonotype was counted ten times or more. Its antigen target is currently unknown. Within one base of it there is no much larger clone, and no base qualities were kept. Instrument on record: Illumina HiSeq 1500. In TCRdb, the public reads were trimmed at Q25 with fastp and aligned with MiXCR, with productive beta chains retained. Entries that share a CDR3 protein sequence are merged under the most common genes and DNA. For this sample there are more than 400,000 distinct CDR3 sequences; more than 20% appear just once. The top ten clones comprise approximately 13% of the sample. This TCR was sampled from a human donor in good health (CMV status not recorded). Some clones in this sample may be carry-over from other donors' samples. Sequencing input: PBMCs.

Here is the DNA: TGTGCCAGCAGCTTTACTCCGAGCTCCTATAATTCACCCCTCCACTTT. Its translation reads: CASSFTPSSYNSPLHF. The V gene is TRBV7-8 and the J gene is TRBJ1-6; a confident D gene designation cannot be given. The CDR3 numbers 16 residues from cysteine through phenylalanine. Only the CDR3 region is kept as DNA, spanning 48 bases read in frame from base 1. The germline ends are 9 bases apart after V is trimmed by 3 bases and J by 0 bases. The germline V gene specifies SGHVS as CDR1 and FQNEAQ as CDR2.